The present TCR beta chain was sequenced within a study of blood T cell repertoires in COVID-19. The table came from immunoSEQ multiplex PCR; TCRdb's copy has only in-frame clones and leaves some out. The repertoire holds about 220,000 clones, more than 65% seen once, with 2% to 2.5% in the top ten. Germline V gene sequence: CDR1 LNHNV, CDR2 YYDKDF (reference sequence). CDR3 length: 15 residues. V lost 5 bases and J lost 5; bases outside the gene matches: 6. The sequencing input was peripheral blood. The V gene is TRBV15, the J gene TRBJ1-4; 9 positions agree with TRBD1. The source of this sequence is a woman in her fifties or sixties with acute or convalescent COVID-19. CDR3 protein: CATSFDRGGNEKLFF. DNA of the CDR3: TGTGCCACCAGCTTTGACAGGGGGGGAAATGAAAAACTGTTTTTT.